The 24 T cell receptor beta chains reported below all come from one sample, sequenced in a study of T cell responses to AZD1222 COVID-19 vaccine (dated by TCRdb to the early 2020s). The time point label, as the study defines it: about 28 days (+/-7) after the second vaccine dose. The treatment or condition label corresponds to: meningococcal conjugate vaccine given as trial control. Libraries were prepared through the immunoSEQ multiplex PCR assay. As stored in TCRdb, this immuneACCESS dataset retains in-frame rearrangements with V and J assigned. A fraction of the clones does not appear; measured against another copy, unresolved V genes explain less than half of the discrepancy, and the remainder lacks a known reason. This sample comprises approximately 180,000 clones, just under 90% of them detected only once. Approximately 4% of the sample is taken by the ten largest. Sequenced material: peripheral blood, taken 28 days after the second dose of the MenACWY control vaccine. These receptors were collected from an adult who received the MenACWY meningococcal vaccine as a control.

This chain connects TRBV6-5 to TRBJ2-2; D possibly matches TRBD1 or TRBD2 (5 bases each). The germline CDR1 and CDR2 sequences are MNHEY and SVGAGI. This CDR3 is built from 14 residues. Trimming cost V 6 bases and J 6 bases, with 14 bases left between them. CDR3 DNA: TGTGCCAGCAGGGGCCCAGGGAGAGCCGGGGAGCTGTTTTTT. Its translation is CASRGPGRAGELFF.

The chain's CDR3 is CAVGHREGQDGYTF. The DNA for the CDR3 is TGTGCCGTCGGACACCGCGAGGGACAGGATGGCTACACCTTC. The chain employs TRBV24-1 and TRBJ1-2, with 8 bases identical to TRBD1. Looked up from germline, CDR1 is KGHDR and CDR2 is SFDVKD. This CDR3 spans 14 amino acids. The trim removed 12 bases at V and 6 bases at J, leaving 14 bases unmatched.

In its sample, this clone was seen a few times. The rearrangement links TRBV7-2 to TRBJ2-7; a weak D match, TRBD2 (7 bases). Germline loops: CDR1 SGHTA, CDR2 FQGNSA. The CDR3 sequence is 16 residues long. With 4 bases removed from V and 0 bases from J, the gap between germline ends came to 16 bases. The chain's CDR3 is CASSSVGGGSSYEQYF. CDR3 in DNA: TGTGCCAGCAGCTCCGTGGGGGGCGGGAGCTCCTACGAGCAGTACTTC.

The chain couples TRBV18 to TRBJ2-7; weak D call: TRBD2 (7 bases). This CDR3 region has 16 residues. The V end lost 4 bases, the J end lost 0 bases, and 16 bases lay between the germline ends. Germline lookup yields CDR1 KGHSH and CDR2 LQKENI. CDR3 coding DNA: TGTGCCAGCTCACAGGGACTACAGGGCAACTCCTACGAGCAGTACTTC. It yields the protein CASSQGLQGNSYEQYF.

For the CDR3, the DNA is TGTGCCAGTAGACCCCGACAGGGGAACTCTGGAAACACCATATATTTT. This sequence encodes CASRPRQGNSGNTIYF. This sequence joins TRBV19 and TRBJ1-3; the match to TRBD1 covers 8 bases. This CDR3 comprises 16 residues. The germline V gene has CDR1 LNHDA and CDR2 SQIVND (reference sequence). V gave up 6 bases and J gave up 0 bases; unmatched junction bases: 7.

A few counts support this clone. The V and J genes are TRBV30 and TRBJ2-7; 10 nucleotides match TRBD2. This CDR3 has 14 residues. J was trimmed by 7 bases and V by 2 bases; bases with no gene match: 8. CDR1 GTSNPN and CDR2 SVGIG come from the germline V gene (reference sequence). Here the CDR3 reads CAWSKTSGDREQYF. CDR3 sequence (DNA): TGTGCCTGGAGTAAAACTAGCGGGGATCGGGAGCAGTACTTC.

Turning to this clone: This same CDR3 is encoded by further DNA sequences in the sample. This chain links TRBV7-9 with TRBJ2-3; D unresolved. From germline, CDR1 is SEHNR and CDR2 FQNEAQ (reference sequence). The CDR3 is 14 residues long. Trimming took 1 base from V and 0 from J, leaving 5 bases between them. The chain's CDR3 is CASSLGVSTDTQYF. CDR3 in DNA: TGTGCCAGCAGCTTAGGCGTTAGCACAGATACGCAGTATTTT.

This rearrangement joins TRBV5-1 to TRBJ2-1; TRBD2 agrees at 10 bases. Germline CDR1 is SGHRS and CDR2 is YFSETQ. This CDR3 contains 14 residues. Trimming at V came to 2 bases and at J to 7 bases, leaving 3 bases not matched to a gene. The CDR3: CASSFSGRYNEQFF. The CDR3 bases are TGCGCCAGCAGCTTTAGCGGGAGGTATAATGAGCAGTTCTTC.

The V and J genes are TRBV19 and TRBJ1-2; a weak D match, TRBD1 (6 bases). CDR1 LNHDA and CDR2 SQIVND come from the germline V gene (reference sequence). The CDR3 runs 14 residues. V lost 4 bases and J 7 bases, leaving 16 bases between the germline ends. The CDR3 bases are TGTGCCAGTAGTACGCGGGGGGCGCTCCGTGGCTACACCTTC. This translates into CASSTRGALRGYTF.

This chain uses TRBV12-5 with TRBJ2-5; D may correspond to TRBD1 or TRBD2 (6 bases each). The germline V gene encodes CDR1 LGHNT and CDR2 FRNRAP. V gave up 0 bases and J gave up 5 bases, with 7 bases separating them. The CDR3 is 13 amino acids. The DNA of the CDR3 is TGTGCTAGTGGTTTGGTAGGGGGGGAGACCCAGTACTTC. It yields the protein CASGLVGGETQYF. The entire variable domain, with the rest obtained from reference TRBV12-5 and TRBJ2-5, is as follows: DARVTQTPRHKVTEMGQEVTMRCQPILGHNTVFWYRQTMMQGLELLAYFRNRAPLDDSGMPKDRFSAEMPDATLATLKIQPSEPRDSAVYFCASGLVGGETQYFGPGTRLLVL.

This clone was observed a handful of times. The chain carries TRBV7-7 and TRBJ1-4; 7 bases match TRBD1. This CDR3 is 20 amino acids long. V shed 0 bases, J shed 3 bases, and the junction held 16 bases outside the gene matches. Per germline, CDR1 SSHAT and CDR2 FNYEAQ (reference sequence). The CDR3: CASSLAISALIGGPNEKLFF. Here the CDR3 DNA reads TGTGCCAGCAGCTTAGCGATCTCGGCACTAATAGGGGGCCCTAATGAAAAACTGTTTTTT.

This chain joins TRBV30 and TRBJ1-2, with 8 nucleotides matching TRBD1. With 5 bases clipped from V and 2 bases from J, the junction kept 1 base outside the gene matches. CDR1 and CDR2 (germline): GTSNPN, SVGIG (reference sequence). There are 12 residues in the CDR3. As DNA, the CDR3 is TGTGCCTGGGGACAGGGCAACTATGGCTACACCTTC. Amino acid sequence: CAWGQGNYGYTF.

This rearrangement joins TRBV6-2 or TRBV6-3 to TRBJ1-4; the D gene is possibly TRBD1 (5 bases). The CDR3 is 18 residues long. The germline V gene encodes CDR1 MNHEY and CDR2 SVGEGT. Trimming left V 0 bases short and J 8 bases short, with 22 bases between. CDR3 amino acids: CASSYSKTDRGEREKLFF. The CDR3, as DNA: TGTGCCAGCAGTTACTCGAAGACGGACCGGGGGGAAAGGGAAAAACTGTTTTTT.

The V call is TRBV5-5, the J call TRBJ1-2; D gene ambiguous. The V gene's germline CDR1 is SGHKS and CDR2 YYEKEE (reference sequence). The CDR3 contains 11 residues. Trimming left V 1 base short and J 4 bases short, with 2 bases between. The CDR3 DNA sequence: TGTGCCAGCAGCTTGAGCTATGGCTACACCTTC. Translated, it gives CASSLSYGYTF.

This chain links TRBV3-1 (or the pseudogene TRBV3-2) with TRBJ2-7; D is uncertain. Germline values: CDR1 LGHDT, CDR2 YNNKEL (reference sequence). The length of the CDR3 is 12 residues. Trimming took 2 bases from V and 5 from J, leaving 7 bases between them. CDR3 nucleotide sequence: TGTGCCAGCAGCCAACACCGGAACGAGCAGTACTTC. This encodes CASSQHRNEQYF.

This rearrangement joins TRBV28 to TRBJ2-3; D remains ambiguous. The germline CDR1 and CDR2 sequences are MDHEN and SYDVKM. This CDR3 has 13 residues. V was trimmed by 1 base and J by 0 bases, leaving 2 bases between them. The CDR3 DNA is TGTGCCAGCAGTTTATTAAGCACAGATACGCAGTATTTT. Translated: CASSLLSTDTQYF.

The chain joins TRBV19 to TRBJ2-7, with 14 bases that match TRBD2. This CDR3 is 14 amino acids long. J was trimmed by 6 bases and V by 8 bases; bases with no gene match: 6. Germline values: CDR1 LNHDA, CDR2 SQIVND (reference sequence). The CDR3 region has the DNA TGTGCCAGTTCCGGGACTAGCGGGAGATTCGAGCAGTACTTC. Protein sequence: CASSGTSGRFEQYF.

The chain combines TRBV3-1 (or the pseudogene TRBV3-2) with TRBJ2-7; perhaps D is TRBD1 or TRBD2 (6 bases each). Germline V gives CDR1 LGHDT, CDR2 YNNKEL (reference sequence). The CDR3 loop spans 18 amino acids. The germline V and J ends were trimmed by 3 bases and 0 bases, with 21 bases remaining between them. In DNA form, the CDR3 reads TGTGCCAGCAGCCAGGGGGCTGTGTCGGGGGACCACTCCTACGAGCAGTACTTC. Amino acid sequence: CASSQGAVSGDHSYEQYF.

The chain couples TRBV7-9 to TRBJ2-2; D is ambiguous. Germline V lookup: CDR1 SEHNR, CDR2 FQNEAQ (reference sequence). V was shortened by 8 bases and J by 5 bases, with 15 bases between the two germline ends. This CDR3 spans 14 amino acids. The CDR3 sequence is CASLRAGRTGELFF. CDR3 DNA: TGTGCCAGCTTAAGAGCAGGAAGAACCGGGGAGCTGTTTTTT. Together with reference TRBV7-9 and TRBJ2-2, the CDR3 gives the full variable domain: DTGVSQNPRHKITKRGQNVTFRCDPISEHNRLYWYRQTLGQGPEFLTYFQNEAQLEKSRLLSDRFSAERPKGSFSTLEIQRTEQGDSAMYLCASLRAGRTGELFFGEGSRLTVL.

The chain uses TRBV27 and TRBJ2-4; 12 positions agree with TRBD1. CDR1 is MNHEY, CDR2 SMNVEV, per germline (reference sequence). The junction had 4 bases not matched to a gene; V was cut back by 5 bases and J by 5 bases. This CDR3 spans 15 amino acids. CDR3 protein: CASSRGTGGENIQYF. The CDR3 region has the DNA TGTGCCAGCAGTCGCGGGACAGGGGGCGAAAACATTCAGTACTTC.

The V call is TRBV2, the J call TRBJ2-7, with 7 positions matching TRBD1. Losses at the gene ends were 4 bases for V and 3 bases for J; bases not matched to a gene: 6. There are 14 residues in the CDR3. Germline V gene lookup returns CDR1 SNHLY and CDR2 FYNNEI. CDR3 residues: CASSADRAGYEQYF. The CDR3 nucleotides read TGTGCCAGCAGTGCAGACAGGGCTGGCTACGAGCAGTACTTC. Combining the CDR3 with reference TRBV2 and TRBJ2-7 gives the whole variable domain EPEVTQTPSHQVTQMGQEVILRCVPISNHLYFYWYRQILGQKVEFLVSFYNNEISEKSEIFDDQFSVERPDGSNFTLKIRSTKLEDSAMYFCASSADRAGYEQYFGPGTRLTVT.

This clone was counted once. This chain links TRBV21-1 with TRBJ1-5; the D call in the table, TRBD1, was not verified against the DNA. TRBV21-1 is an annotated pseudogene. This CDR3 has 17 amino acids. This chain's CDR3 is CASRRSGTGDGNQPQHF. The CDR3 coding sequence is TGTGCCAGCCGCCGATCCGGGACAGGGGATGGCAATCAGCCCCAGCATTTT.

CDR3: CASSPDDRGPGNTIYF. As DNA, the CDR3 is TGTGCCAGCTCACCCGACGATCGAGGGCCTGGAAACACCATATATTTT. The chain carries TRBV18 and TRBJ1-3, with unresolved D. V was cut by 3 bases and J by 2 bases, with 14 bases left in between. The CDR3 runs to 16 residues. Germline lookup yields CDR1 KGHSH and CDR2 LQKENI.

This clone was picked up a small number of times. The CDR3 DNA reads TGTGCCAGCGACATCGGCGGCAACGAGCAGTACTTC. It encodes CASDIGGNEQYF. The chain recombines TRBV7-9 with TRBJ2-7; D unclear. V dropped 8 bases and J dropped 5 bases, with 13 bases sitting between them. Germline CDR1 is SEHNR and CDR2 is FQNEAQ (reference sequence). CDR3 length: 12 residues.